Below are 28 T cell receptor beta chains sequenced from a single sample in a study of shared clonotypes between healthy human individuals. The protocol was immunoSEQ multiplex PCR, while the TCRdb copy is restricted to in-frame clones and leaves out a portion. The sample carries about 2.4 million clones, approximately 94% recorded once. Sequencing was performed on naive CD4+ T cells from PBMCs. Described subset: CD45RA+ positively selected. The receptors come from a man in his late teens or twenties in good health. Some clones in this sample may be carry-over from other donors' samples.

A single count supports this clone. At one boundary the junction diverges from the germline segment, which might be a read error. The chain uses TRBV11-2 and TRBJ2-3; 7 bases match TRBD2. Germline lookup yields CDR1 SGHAT and CDR2 FQNNGV. There are 14 residues in the CDR3. CDR3 coding DNA: TGTGCCGGCAGCTTCACTAGCGGCACAGATACGCAGTATTTT. It translates to CAGSFTSGTDTQYF.

This clone was seen just once. This rearrangement joins TRBV28 to TRBJ2-7, with D perhaps matching TRBD1 (6 bases). The germline V and J ends were trimmed by 8 bases and 2 bases, with 16 bases remaining between them. CDR1 is MDHEN and CDR2 is SYDVKM in the germline V gene. The CDR3 spans 14 residues. CDR3 amino acids: CASRTARGAYEQYF. The CDR3 DNA follows: TGTGCCAGCCGCACGGCCAGGGGCGCCTACGAGCAGTACTTC.

The chain combines TRBV7-9 with TRBJ2-1; 11 nucleotides line up with TRBD1. The CDR3 loop spans 14 amino acids. The germline V gene encodes CDR1 SEHNR and CDR2 FQNEAQ (reference sequence). V was clipped by 5 bases and J by 9 bases; unmatched bases: 6. The CDR3: CASSPGQGALEQFF. DNA for the CDR3: TGTGCCAGCAGCCCCGGACAGGGGGCGCTTGAGCAGTTCTTC. The entire variable domain, with the rest obtained from reference TRBV7-9 and TRBJ2-1, is as follows: DTGVSQNPRHKITKRGQNVTFRCDPISEHNRLYWYRQTLGQGPEFLTYFQNEAQLEKSRLLSDRFSAERPKGSFSTLEIQRTEQGDSAMYLCASSPGQGALEQFFGPGTRLTVL.

V usage is TRBV7-8 and J usage is TRBJ2-1, with TRBD2 matching 11 bases. The CDR3 is made up of 15 amino acids. V trimming: 5 bases; J trimming: 10 bases; junction bases outside the gene matches: 10. The germline V gene encodes CDR1 SGHVS and CDR2 FQNEAQ. The DNA for the CDR3 is TGTGCCAGCAGCAACCTAGCGGGAGGACGGGGGGAGCAGTTCTTC. Amino acid sequence: CASSNLAGGRGEQFF.

This chain uses TRBV7-2 with TRBJ2-1, with 10 bases lining up with TRBD1. Losses at the gene ends were 4 bases for V and 4 bases for J; bases not matched to a gene: 7. Germline V gives CDR1 SGHTA, CDR2 FQGNSA. This CDR3 is 16 amino acids long. The CDR3, as DNA: TGTGCCAGCAGCTCCCGACAGGGGGCCGGGTACAATGAGCAGTTCTTC. Translated, it gives CASSSRQGAGYNEQFF.

The rearrangement links TRBV7-2 to TRBJ1-1; 8 bases are shared with TRBD1. V lost 1 base, J lost 5 bases, and 6 bases stayed unmatched. The CDR3 contains 15 residues. Germline CDR1 reads SGHTA; CDR2 reads FQGNSA. The CDR3 coding sequence is TGTGCCAGCAGCTTAGGCCGGACAGGGACTACTGAAGCTTTCTTT. It encodes CASSLGRTGTTEAFF.

The V gene is TRBV9, the J gene TRBJ2-7; D is perhaps TRBD1 (6 bases). The V end lost 9 bases, the J end lost 3 bases, and 19 bases lay between the germline ends. The CDR3 contains 14 residues. The germline V gene has CDR1 SGDLS and CDR2 YYNGEE. CDR3 in DNA: TGTGCCAACTTGATCCGGGACACCCGCTACGAGCAGTACTTC. Translated, it gives CANLIRDTRYEQYF.

This clone was picked up one time. DNA of the CDR3: TGTGCCAGCAGCGCCTCGTTGGGACAGGGTTATGGAAACACCATATATTTT. Translated, it gives CASSASLGQGYGNTIYF. V and J are TRBV7-9 and TRBJ1-3; 9 nucleotides agree with TRBD1. The germline CDR1 and CDR2 sequences are SEHNR and FQNEAQ (reference sequence). V lost 5 bases and J lost 3; bases outside the gene matches: 11. The CDR3 contains 17 residues.

V gene TRBV2 combines with J gene TRBJ1-1; tentatively, D is TRBD1 (5 bases). CDR3 length: 15 amino acids. The ends were cut back, 5 bases at V and 1 base at J, with 14 bases in the middle. CDR1 SNHLY and CDR2 FYNNEI come from the germline V gene. CDR3 sequence: CASSPIGGSNTEAFF. CDR3 coding DNA: TGTGCCAGCAGTCCGATCGGGGGGTCGAACACTGAAGCTTTCTTT.

The chain is built from TRBV15 and TRBJ1-5; weak D call: TRBD1 (6 bases). Trimming cost V 0 bases and J 4 bases, with 10 bases left between them. The CDR3 sequence is 15 residues long. The germline V gene has CDR1 LNHNV and CDR2 YYDKDF (reference sequence). CDR3 DNA: TGTGCCACCAGCAGAGATTCGGGGGCTAATCAGCCCCAGCATTTT. It encodes CATSRDSGANQPQHF.

The chain uses TRBV27 and TRBJ1-4, with a weak D call TRBD1 (6 bases). V was trimmed by 6 bases and J by 6 bases, leaving 14 bases between them. The CDR3 contains 14 residues. Per germline, CDR1 MNHEY and CDR2 SMNVEV (reference sequence). CDR3: CASRQGVSYEKLFF. The CDR3 DNA sequence: TGTGCCAGCAGACAGGGAGTATCCTATGAAAAACTGTTTTTT.

Written as DNA, the CDR3 is TGTGCCAGTAGTCTATGGCTAGCGGGAGGGTATTCGCCCATTGAGCAGTTCTTC. Its translation is CASSLWLAGGYSPIEQFF. The V gene is TRBV19, the J gene TRBJ2-1, with TRBD2 matching over 12 bases. Germline trimming cut 5 bases from V and 9 bases from J; bases unmatched to any gene: 17. Germline CDR1 LNHDA, CDR2 SQIVND (reference sequence). The CDR3 covers 18 residues.

V is TRBV19 and J is TRBJ2-3; the match to TRBD2 covers 7 bases. V shed 2 bases and J 15 bases; nucleotides not matched to a gene: 14. The CDR3 totals 14 residues. In germline, CDR1 is LNHDA, CDR2 SQIVND (reference sequence). The CDR3 sequence: CASSIYGFSGTIYF. The CDR3 nucleotides are TGTGCCAGTAGTATATATGGGTTTTCGGGGACTATCTATTTT.

The gene calls are TRBV4-3 and TRBJ2-3; D call uncertain. Germline CDR1 reads LGHNA; CDR2 reads YSLEER. Trimming pared 4 bases from V and 7 bases from J, leaving 15 bases between. The CDR3 has 14 residues. DNA for the CDR3: TGCGCCAGCAGCCCAACGAAGTTTCAAAATACGCAGTATTTT. Its translation is CASSPTKFQNTQYF.

The gene calls are TRBV6-4 and TRBJ1-2, with unresolved D. Trimming shortened V by 3 bases and J by 3 bases, and 11 bases separated the two germline ends. Germline V gene data show CDR1 as MRHNA and CDR2 as SNTAGT. CDR3 length equals 14 residues. The CDR3 sequence: CASSDRRSDYGYTF. In DNA form, the CDR3 reads TGTGCCAGCAGTGATAGGCGGTCCGACTATGGCTACACCTTC.

V and J are TRBV7-8 and TRBJ2-1; unclear D gene. The CDR3 has 18 amino acids. The V and J ends lost 2 bases and 0 bases respectively, with 17 bases between them. Looked up from germline, CDR1 is SGHVS and CDR2 is FQNEAQ. For the CDR3, the DNA is TGTGCCAGCAGCTTACTTGCCCTGCCGGGCCGCTCCTACAATGAGCAGTTCTTC. Amino acids: CASSLLALPGRSYNEQFF.

For this clone: Additional DNA sequences in this sample encode the identical CDR3. The CDR3 here is CASSPTGTGDYEQYF. The CDR3 DNA follows: TGTGCCAGCTCACCAACCGGGACTGGTGACTACGAGCAGTACTTC. The chain is built from TRBV18 and TRBJ2-7, with D possibly matching TRBD2 (6 bases). Trimming left V 2 bases short and J 3 bases short, with 14 bases between. The CDR3 extends over 15 amino acids. In germline, CDR1 is KGHSH, CDR2 LQKENI.

This clone was seen a single time. The chain carries TRBV4-1 and TRBJ1-5, with D perhaps matching TRBD1 (5 bases). Trimming stripped 0 bases from V and 1 base from J, with 16 bases between. This CDR3 has 18 residues. From germline, CDR1 is MGHRA and CDR2 YSYEKL. The DNA for the CDR3 is TGCGCCAGCAGCCAAGAACCTAATCGTCAGGGCAGCAATCAGCCCCAGCATTTT. It yields the protein CASSQEPNRQGSNQPQHF.

The rearrangement links TRBV9 to TRBJ1-3, with TRBD1 matching 7 bases. With 2 bases clipped from V and 0 bases from J, the junction kept 8 bases outside the gene matches. The CDR3 is 17 amino acids. Per the germline V gene, CDR1 is SGDLS and CDR2 is YYNGEE. CDR3 sequence reads: CASSVLPGQTSGNTIYF. DNA for the CDR3: TGTGCCAGCAGCGTTCTTCCGGGACAGACCTCTGGAAACACCATATATTTT.

This rearrangement joins TRBV28 to TRBJ1-2; the D gene is possibly TRBD1 (6 bases). V was pared by 9 bases and J by 3 bases, with 23 bases between. Per the germline V gene, CDR1 is MDHEN and CDR2 is SYDVKM. CDR3 length equals 16 residues. CDR3 bases: TGTGCCAGTTGTCCCCCAGGGGAAAGGAGGTACTATGGCTACACCTTC. Its protein is CASCPPGERRYYGYTF.

The rearrangement uses TRBV27 and TRBJ2-7, with D maybe TRBD1 (5 bases). The CDR3 totals 14 residues. Looked up from germline, CDR1 is MNHEY and CDR2 is SMNVEV (reference sequence). Trimming removed 6 bases at V and 6 bases at J, with 18 bases between. Written as DNA, the CDR3 is TGTGCCAGCAGCCTAGGGCAGGGTCTCAGCGAGCAGTACTTC. It codes for CASSLGQGLSEQYF.

This clone was counted between two and nine times. At the DNA level, this CDR3 is encoded by other sequences in the same sample as well. The V call is TRBV30, the J call TRBJ1-5; 8 nucleotides agree with TRBD1. The V gene end was trimmed by 3 bases and the J gene end by 4 bases; junction bases not matched to a gene: 2. Germline values: CDR1 GTSNPN, CDR2 SVGIG (reference sequence). CDR3 length: 13 amino acids. This CDR3 reads CAWSHRGNQPQHF. The CDR3 DNA follows: TGTGCCTGGAGCCACAGGGGGAATCAGCCCCAGCATTTT. Complete variable domain (other parts from reference TRBV30 and TRBJ1-5): SQTIHQWPATLVQPVGSPLSLECTVEGTSNPNLYWYRQAAGRGLQLLFYSVGIGQISSEVPQNLSASRPQDRQFILSSKKLLLSDSGFYLCAWSHRGNQPQHFGDGTRLSIL.

This sequence joins TRBV6-1 and TRBJ2-1; TRBD1 is a possible D gene (6 bases). The germline V gene encodes CDR1 MNHNS and CDR2 SASEGT. The CDR3 sequence is 16 residues long. V lost 2 bases, J lost 2 bases, and 13 bases lay in between. CDR3 protein: CASSERWRQAYNEQFF. The DNA of the CDR3 is TGTGCCAGCAGTGAAAGGTGGAGACAGGCCTACAATGAGCAGTTCTTC.

The chain employs TRBV10-3 and TRBJ2-7; TRBD2 matches 12 bases. The CDR3 spans 14 residues. The J segment lost 3 bases and the V segment lost 6 bases, leaving 3 bases of the junction unmatched. The germline gives CDR1 ENHRY, CDR2 SYGVKD. The chain's CDR3 is CAIRELAGGYEQYF. In DNA form, the CDR3 reads TGTGCCATCAGGGAACTAGCGGGGGGCTACGAGCAGTACTTC.

In its sample, this clone was seen once. The chain combines TRBV4-3 with TRBJ2-2; tentative D call: TRBD2 (6 bases). The CDR3 has 16 amino acids. The germline gives CDR1 LGHNA, CDR2 YSLEER. Trimming took off 1 base at V and 0 bases at J, with 9 bases between the two ends. CDR3 bases: TGCGCCAGCAGCCAAGGGGCGGGGCCGAACACCGGGGAGCTGTTTTTT. Its protein product is CASSQGAGPNTGELFF.

The rearrangement uses TRBV10-1 and TRBJ1-1, with D maybe TRBD1 (5 bases). Trimming left V 3 bases short and J 1 base short, with 15 bases between. Germline CDR1 is WNHNN and CDR2 is SYGVQD (reference sequence). The CDR3 is made up of 16 amino acids. For the CDR3, the DNA is TGCGCCAGCAGTGATTATACCGGGACTAAGAACACTGAAGCTTTCTTT. Protein: CASSDYTGTKNTEAFF.

The chain combines TRBV12-2 with TRBJ2-5; the listed D gene, TRBD1, was not tested against the DNA. TRBV12-2 is a documented pseudogene. There are 16 residues in the CDR3. In DNA form, the CDR3 reads TGTGCAAGTCGCTTCCACAGACAGGGGGCTGAGGAGACCCAGTACTTC. It encodes CASRFHRQGAEETQYF.

The genes are TRBV2 and TRBJ2-1; the D is unclear. The V end was cut by 1 base, the J end by 9 bases, with 10 bases between. This CDR3 region has 13 residues. Per germline, CDR1 SNHLY and CDR2 FYNNEI. CDR3 loop: CASSEVVWGEQFF. The CDR3 DNA sequence: TGTGCCAGCAGTGAAGTGGTTTGGGGTGAGCAGTTCTTC.